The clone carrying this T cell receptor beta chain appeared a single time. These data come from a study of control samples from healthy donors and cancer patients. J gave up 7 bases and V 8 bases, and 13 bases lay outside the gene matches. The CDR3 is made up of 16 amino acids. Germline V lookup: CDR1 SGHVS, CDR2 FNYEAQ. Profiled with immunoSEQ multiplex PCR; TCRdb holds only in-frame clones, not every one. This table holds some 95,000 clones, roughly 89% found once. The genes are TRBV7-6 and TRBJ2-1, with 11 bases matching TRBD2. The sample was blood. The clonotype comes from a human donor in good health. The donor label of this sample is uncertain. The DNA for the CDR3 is TGTGCCAGCGGCCTTTCTAGCGGGGGGTTCGGGAATGAGCAGTTCTTC. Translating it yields CASGLSSGGFGNEQFF.